This TCR beta chain was sequenced for a study of radiotherapy plus CTLA-4 blockade in lung cancer. J lost 6 bases, V lost 6 bases, and 9 bases had no gene match. Germline loops: CDR1 SNHLY, CDR2 FYNNEI. The CDR3 spans 14 residues. The repertoire was sequenced with immunoSEQ multiplex PCR; TCRdb's copy has only in-frame clones and lacks some. The sample gives about 95,000 clones, roughly 80% of which show up once; roughly 0.85% is in the top ten. This specimen was peripheral blood, taken from a patient treated with radiotherapy plus ipilimumab. The clonotype was recovered from a human donor with non-small cell lung cancer who had stable disease on radiotherapy plus ipilimumab. The V call is TRBV2, the J call TRBJ2-7; the match to TRBD1 covers 9 bases. CDR3: CASRYRDRVGEQYF. The CDR3 coding sequence is TGTGCCAGCAGATACCGGGACAGGGTAGGCGAGCAGTACTTC. Full variable domain (outside the CDR3, taken from reference TRBV2 and TRBJ2-7): EPEVTQTPSHQVTQMGQEVILRCVPISNHLYFYWYRQILGQKVEFLVSFYNNEISEKSEIFDDQFSVERPDGSNFTLKIRSTKLEDSAMYFCASRYRDRVGEQYFGPGTRLTVT.